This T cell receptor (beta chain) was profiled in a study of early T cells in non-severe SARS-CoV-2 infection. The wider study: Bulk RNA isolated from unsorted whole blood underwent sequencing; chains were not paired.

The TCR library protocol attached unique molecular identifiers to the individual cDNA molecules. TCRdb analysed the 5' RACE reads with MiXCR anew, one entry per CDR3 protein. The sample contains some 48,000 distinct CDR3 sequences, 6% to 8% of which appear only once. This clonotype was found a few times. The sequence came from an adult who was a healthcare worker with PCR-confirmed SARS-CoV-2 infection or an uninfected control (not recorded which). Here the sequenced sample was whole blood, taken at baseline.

CDR3 residues: CASSVEDINTYEQYF. The CDR3 DNA follows: TGTGCCAGCAGCGTAGAGGACATCAATACGTACGAGCAGTACTTC. The rearrangement joins TRBV9 to TRBJ2-7, with D perhaps TRBD1 (5 bases). The V gene's germline CDR1 is SGDLS and CDR2 YYNGEE. Trimming stripped 0 bases from V and 4 bases from J, with 14 bases between. This CDR3 comprises 15 residues.